This passage covers 12 T cell receptor beta chains from one sample sequenced in a study of cytomegalovirus exposure and HLA in healthy donors. The PCR contained 60 Vbeta and 13 Jbeta primers. TCRdb's table, derived via immunoSEQ multiplex PCR, lists solely in-frame clones and lacks some. The sample has about 130,000 clones; about 82% are singletons. What was sequenced was PBMCs. The receptor set was obtained from a man aged 25-45 years in good health and CMV-seronegative.

The CDR3 bases are TGTGCCAGCAGCCGCGGGACTAGCGGCCGGGAGACCCAGTACTTC. Encoded protein: CASSRGTSGRETQYF. This chain uses TRBV5-4 with TRBJ2-5, with 11 bases aligning to TRBD2. From germline, CDR1 is SGHNT and CDR2 YYREEE (reference sequence). Trimming took 4 bases from V and 5 from J; bases not matched to a gene: 7. The CDR3 loop spans 15 amino acids.

The V call is TRBV19, the J call TRBJ2-3; D perhaps matches TRBD2 (6 bases). This CDR3 spans 14 amino acids. V was pared by 5 bases and J by 10 bases, with 19 bases between. Per germline, CDR1 LNHDA and CDR2 SQIVND (reference sequence). CDR3 region: CASSPDRGGTSQYF. As DNA, the CDR3 is TGTGCCAGTAGTCCGGACCGGGGCGGGACTTCGCAGTATTTT.

The chain links TRBV29-1 to TRBJ1-1; TRBD1 matches 7 bases. The CDR3 runs to 13 residues. With 6 bases clipped from V and 3 bases from J, the junction kept 7 bases outside the gene matches. Per the germline V gene, CDR1 is SQVTM and CDR2 is ANQGSEA. CDR3 loop: CSVRPGQYTEAFF. The CDR3 DNA is TGCAGCGTAAGACCGGGACAGTACACTGAAGCTTTCTTT.

The chain couples TRBV25-1 to TRBJ1-1, with 10 bases fitting TRBD1. This CDR3 is 17 amino acids long. The germline V gene encodes CDR1 MGHDK and CDR2 SYGVNS. V lost 2 bases to trimming and J lost 5 bases; unmatched junction nucleotides: 11. The CDR3 DNA sequence: TGTGCCAGCAGTGAACTGGACAGGGGGGGATCGGATACTGAAGCTTTCTTT. Translation gives CASSELDRGGSDTEAFF. The whole variable domain, filled in from reference TRBV25-1 and TRBJ1-1, reads EADIYQTPRYLVIGTGKKITLECSQTMGHDKMYWYQQDPGMELHLIHYSYGVNSTEKGDLSSESTVSRIRTEHFPLTLESARPSHTSQYLCASSELDRGGSDTEAFFGQGTRLTVV.

The genes are TRBV7-8 and TRBJ2-5, with D possibly matching TRBD2 (5 bases). CDR1 and CDR2 (germline): SGHVS, FQNEAQ. There are 17 residues in the CDR3. V lost 8 bases and J 0 bases, leaving 22 bases between the germline ends. As DNA, the CDR3 is TGTGCCAGCGCCACTACCCAAACTACGGGGTACCAAGAGACCCAGTACTTC. Encoded protein: CASATTQTTGYQETQYF.

The table lists this clone with a count of one. This chain connects TRBV9 to TRBJ1-4; no clear D. The CDR3 extends over 13 amino acids. CDR1 is SGDLS and CDR2 is YYNGEE in the germline V gene. Trimming took 7 bases from V and 8 from J, leaving 15 bases between them. CDR3 DNA sequence: TGTGCCAGCTCGGAGAACGACGTGGAAAAACTGTTTTTT. Translating gives CASSENDVEKLFF.

The genes are TRBV19 and TRBJ2-1; 10 nucleotides align to TRBD2. The CDR3 consists of 13 residues. The germline CDR1 and CDR2 sequences are LNHDA and SQIVND (reference sequence). The V gene end was trimmed by 3 bases and the J gene end by 13 bases; junction bases not matched to a gene: 6. Here the CDR3 reads CASSMVAGGGQFF. For the CDR3, the DNA is TGTGCCAGTAGTATGGTAGCGGGAGGAGGACAGTTCTTC.

The V and J genes are TRBV19 and TRBJ1-5, with D unresolved. The germline V and J ends were trimmed by 7 bases and 2 bases, with 9 bases remaining between them. CDR1 is LNHDA and CDR2 is SQIVND in the germline V gene (reference sequence). CDR3 length: 13 residues. The CDR3 DNA follows: TGTGCCAGTACCTTATATGGCAATCAGCCCCAGCATTTT. Residues: CASTLYGNQPQHF.

Only one count was recorded for this clone. The rearrangement joins TRBV27 to TRBJ1-5; possibly TRBD1 for D (5 bases). CDR1 MNHEY and CDR2 SMNVEV come from the germline V gene (reference sequence). The CDR3 contains 14 residues. Deletions cut 5 bases from V and 1 base from J, with 9 bases between. This CDR3 is CASSLRQSNQPQHF. CDR3 sequence (DNA): TGTGCCAGCAGTCTCAGACAGAGCAATCAGCCCCAGCATTTT.

In this sample, this clone turned up a few times. The chain combines TRBV5-1 with TRBJ1-4; D gene unclear. Trimming took 4 bases from V and 3 from J, leaving 10 bases between them. The CDR3 length is 14 residues. CDR1 is SGHRS, CDR2 YFSETQ, per germline. As DNA, the CDR3 is TGCGCCAGCAGCCAATTTGGCTCTAATGAAAAACTGTTTTTT. Amino acids: CASSQFGSNEKLFF.

The chain recombines TRBV13 with TRBJ2-5, with 7 bases that match TRBD1. Unmatched junction bases numbered 7, after V lost 4 bases and J lost 11 bases. The germline V gene has CDR1 PRHDT and CDR2 FYEKMQ (reference sequence). The CDR3 loop spans 12 amino acids. The CDR3 protein is CASSYSWGQQYF. In nucleotides, the CDR3 is TGTGCCAGCAGCTATTCGTGGGGACAGCAGTACTTC.

The chain couples TRBV6-5 to TRBJ2-5, with 8 bases matching TRBD1. The J call may be wrong; the DNA end is better matched by TRBJ2-7. The germline CDR1 and CDR2 sequences are MNHEY and SVGAGI. The CDR3 runs 14 residues. The CDR3 reads CASSYHRGWYEQYF. In DNA form, the CDR3 reads TGTGCCAGCAGTTACCACAGGGGGTGGTACGAGCAGTACTTC.